This TCR beta chain was identified during a study of T cell responses to AZD1222 COVID-19 vaccine. General study findings and limits: Only after the peak T cell response were repertoires sampled. Among vaccine-associated CD4 TCRs, coverage spanned spike, with dominance at 160-218 and 743-854. The sample set comprised mostly white British donors with more females, and clonal diversity was possibly underestimated. Baseline seropositivity occurred in only six or seven AZD1222 recipients.

With respect to this clone: The antigen is undetermined.

The CDR3 has 17 residues. Germline assignment: CDR1 SGDLS and CDR2 YYNGEE. V lost 4 bases and J lost 4; bases outside the gene matches: 11. Only in-frame clones appear in the TCRdb table, and some are missing; sequencing was by immunoSEQ multiplex PCR. The data contain about 83,000 clones, roughly 90% of them singletons. This receptor was identified in an adult who received the AZD1222 COVID-19 vaccine. The V gene is TRBV9, the J gene TRBJ2-1; 10 positions match TRBD1. The sequencing here drew on peripheral blood, taken 28 days after the second AZD1222 dose. The DNA for the CDR3 is TGTGCCAGCAGCTCGACGACAGGGGGCGTTCGTTACAATGAGCAGTTCTTC. Protein sequence: CASSSTTGGVRYNEQFF. The full variable domain, in which reference TRBV9 and TRBJ2-1 provide the parts outside the CDR3, is DSGVTQTPKHLITATGQRVTLRCSPRSGDLSVYWYQQSLDQGLQFLIQYYNGEERAKGNILERFSAQQFPDLHSELNLSSLELGDSALYFCASSSTTGGVRYNEQFFGPGTRLTVL.